These T cell receptor beta chains were read from a single sample in a study of T-cell memory formation after mild COVID-19. TCRdb re-analysed the 5' RACE reads in MiXCR, keeping a single row per CDR3 protein. The sample records about 250,000 distinct CDR3 sequences, roughly 18% being singletons. Sequencing used PBMCs or a T cell subset sorted from them (not recorded which). The receptors stem from a man between 18 and 29 years old who had mild COVID-19 (a few samples of this study predate the infection). Cell type and time point are not known. CDR3s include the opening cysteine and the closing phenylalanine or tryptophan. D genes are given only for firm matches. Only some rows state a clone size, as once, few, many or a class for expanded clones.

CDR3 protein: CASSYSIGPAVAQYF
CDR3 DNA: TGTGCCAGCAGTTACTCAATCGGACCCGCAGTGGCCCAGTACTTC
V gene: TRBV6-5
clone size: few
D gene: NA
J gene: TRBJ2-5

CDR3 protein: CASSYSIPSEAFF
CDR3 DNA: TGTGCCAGCAGTTACTCGATTCCTTCTGAAGCTTTCTTT
V gene: TRBV6-5
clone size: NA
D gene: NA
J gene: TRBJ1-1

CDR3 protein: CAISPSGGTYNEQFF
CDR3 DNA: TGTGCCATCAGTCCGTCGGGCGGGACCTACAATGAGCAGTTCTTC
V gene: TRBV10-3
clone size: NA
D gene: NA
J gene: TRBJ2-1

CDR3 protein: CASSLPFGNSYNSPLHF
CDR3 DNA: TGTGCCAGCAGCTTGCCCTTCGGAAACTCCTATAATTCACCCCTCCACTTT
V gene: TRBV5-5
clone size: NA
D gene: NA
J gene: TRBJ1-6

CDR3 protein: CASSGGQEQETQYF
CDR3 DNA: TGTGCCAGCAGCGGGGGACAGGAACAAGAGACCCAGTACTTC
V gene: TRBV9
clone size: NA
D gene: TRBD1
J gene: TRBJ2-5

CDR3 protein: CSVDPASTDTQYF
CDR3 DNA: TGCAGCGTTGATCCGGCTAGCACAGATACGCAGTATTTT
V gene: TRBV29-1
clone size: few
D gene: NA
J gene: TRBJ2-3

CDR3 protein: CDSSYSGGNQPQHF
CDR3 DNA: TGTGACAGCAGTTACTCAGGGGGCAATCAGCCCCAGCATTTT
V gene: TRBV6-5
clone size: NA
D gene: NA
J gene: TRBJ1-5

CDR3 protein: CASSLEVFRGREDTEAFF
CDR3 DNA: TGTGCCAGCAGCTTAGAGGTTTTCAGGGGGCGCGAGGACACTGAAGCTTTCTTT
V gene: TRBV7-2
clone size: NA
D gene: TRBD1
J gene: TRBJ1-1

CDR3 protein: CASSPGGGYTF
CDR3 DNA: TGTGCCAGCAGCCCCGGGGGGGGCTACACCTTC
V gene: TRBV11-2
clone size: few
D gene: NA
J gene: TRBJ1-2

CDR3 protein: CAWETGNTEAFF
CDR3 DNA: TGTGCCTGGGAGACGGGGAACACTGAAGCTTTCTTT
V gene: TRBV30
clone size: many
D gene: NA
J gene: TRBJ1-1

CDR3 protein: CASSLDGSLSGNTIYF
CDR3 DNA: TGCGCCAGCAGCTTGGACGGCAGCCTCTCTGGAAACACCATATATTTT
V gene: TRBV5-1
clone size: NA
D gene: NA
J gene: TRBJ1-3

CDR3 protein: CASSQDTGGGGTEAFF
CDR3 DNA: TGCGCCAGCAGCCAAGACACAGGGGGCGGTGGGACTGAAGCTTTCTTT
V gene: TRBV4-3
clone size: NA
D gene: TRBD1
J gene: TRBJ1-1

CDR3 protein: CASSLGVSSYNEQFF
CDR3 DNA: TGTGCCAGCAGTCTGGGGGTTAGCTCCTACAATGAGCAGTTCTTC
V gene: TRBV27
clone size: NA
D gene: NA
J gene: TRBJ2-1

CDR3 protein: CASSLERDGYNEQFF
CDR3 DNA: TGTGCCAGCAGCTTGGAAAGAGACGGATACAATGAGCAGTTCTTC
V gene: TRBV5-4
clone size: NA
D gene: NA
J gene: TRBJ2-1

CDR3 protein: CASSLSGNTIYF
CDR3 DNA: TGTGCCAGCAGTCTCTCTGGAAACACCATATATTTT
V gene: TRBV12-3/TRBV12-4
clone size: many
D gene: NA
J gene: TRBJ1-3

CDR3 protein: CSATLPKTENYGYTF
CDR3 DNA: TGCAGTGCTACACTTCCCAAGACCGAGAACTATGGCTACACCTTC
V gene: TRBV20-1
clone size: NA
D gene: NA
J gene: TRBJ1-2

CDR3 protein: CASSLRRGARTDTQYF
CDR3 DNA: TGCGCCAGCAGTTTACGGCGGGGGGCCCGCACAGATACGCAGTATTTT
V gene: TRBV10-1
clone size: NA
D gene: TRBD2
J gene: TRBJ2-3

CDR3 protein: CASNRRAGGSSYNEQFF
CDR3 DNA: TGTGCCAGTAATCGCCGGGCAGGGGGTAGCTCCTACAATGAGCAGTTCTTC
V gene: TRBV19
clone size: NA
D gene: TRBD1
J gene: TRBJ2-1

CDR3 protein: CASTERQPRTLDYNSPLHF
CDR3 DNA: TGTGCCAGCACCGAGAGGCAACCCAGGACACTCGATTATAATTCACCCCTCCACTTT
V gene: TRBV2
clone size: few
D gene: NA
J gene: TRBJ1-6

CDR3 protein: CASSLTGLDTGELFF
CDR3 DNA: TGTGCCAGCAGCTTAACAGGGCTCGACACCGGGGAGCTGTTTTTT
V gene: TRBV11-1
clone size: few
D gene: NA
J gene: TRBJ2-2

CDR3 protein: CASSDSFGEPQHF
CDR3 DNA: TGTGCCAGCAGTGACTCCTTTGGAGAACCCCAGCATTTT
V gene: TRBV6-4
clone size: NA
D gene: NA
J gene: TRBJ1-5

CDR3 protein: CASSQPVTDTQYF
CDR3 DNA: TGTGCCAGCAGCCAACCGGTCACAGATACGCAGTATTTT
V gene: TRBV3-1
clone size: few
D gene: NA
J gene: TRBJ2-3

CDR3 protein: CASSPRASRNEQFF
CDR3 DNA: TGTGCCAGCAGCCCCCGGGCTAGCAGGAATGAGCAGTTCTTC
V gene: TRBV7-3
clone size: NA
D gene: NA
J gene: TRBJ2-1

CDR3 protein: CATSDGGQETQYF
CDR3 DNA: TGTGCCACCAGTGATGGAGGACAAGAGACCCAGTACTTC
V gene: TRBV24-1
clone size: few
D gene: NA
J gene: TRBJ2-5

CDR3 protein: CASSQDLWGSSNSPLHF
CDR3 DNA: TGCGCCAGCAGCCAAGATCTATGGGGAAGTAGTAATTCACCCCTCCACTTT
V gene: TRBV4-3
clone size: NA
D gene: NA
J gene: TRBJ1-6

CDR3 protein: CASSLVDHAPDTIYF
CDR3 DNA: TGTGCCAGCAGCTTAGTTGACCATGCCCCGGACACCATATATTTT
V gene: TRBV7-2
clone size: NA
D gene: NA
J gene: TRBJ1-3

CDR3 protein: CATSTYTRRNEKLFF
CDR3 DNA: TGTGCCACCAGCACTTACACCCGACGGAATGAAAAACTGTTTTTT
V gene: TRBV15
clone size: NA
D gene: NA
J gene: TRBJ1-4

CDR3 protein: CASSPTTIFDTEAFF
CDR3 DNA: TGTGCCAGCAGCCCCACGACGATTTTCGACACTGAAGCTTTCTTT
V gene: TRBV7-9
clone size: many
D gene: NA
J gene: TRBJ1-1

CDR3 protein: CASSLGQGPGNTIYF
CDR3 DNA: TGTGCCAGCAGTTTAGGTCAGGGGCCTGGAAACACCATATATTTT
V gene: TRBV12-3/TRBV12-4
clone size: NA
D gene: NA
J gene: TRBJ1-3

CDR3 protein: CASSLRQGALGYTF
CDR3 DNA: TGTGCCAGCAGTTTAAGACAGGGGGCACTTGGCTACACCTTC
V gene: TRBV12-3/TRBV12-4
clone size: few
D gene: TRBD1
J gene: TRBJ1-2

CDR3 protein: CASSHRDSDVETQYF
CDR3 DNA: TGTGCCAGCAGCCACCGGGACAGCGATGTGGAGACCCAGTACTTC
V gene: TRBV7-9
clone size: NA
D gene: TRBD1
J gene: TRBJ2-5

CDR3 protein: CASSLTMRIEDTEAFF
CDR3 DNA: TGTGCCAGCAGCTTAACGATGAGGATAGAGGACACTGAAGCTTTCTTT
V gene: TRBV7-3
clone size: NA
D gene: NA
J gene: TRBJ1-1

CDR3 protein: CASSLGRRSRDTDTQYF
CDR3 DNA: TGTGCCAGCAGTTTAGGGCGACGGTCTAGGGACACAGATACGCAGTATTTT
V gene: TRBV12-3/TRBV12-4
clone size: NA
D gene: NA
J gene: TRBJ2-3

CDR3 protein: CASSFHELNTGELFF
CDR3 DNA: TGCGCCAGCAGCTTTCATGAACTGAACACCGGGGAGCTGTTTTTT
V gene: TRBV5-1
clone size: many
D gene: NA
J gene: TRBJ2-2

CDR3 protein: CATSDFGGAQYF
CDR3 DNA: TGTGCCACCAGTGATTTCGGGGGGGCCCAGTACTTC
V gene: TRBV24-1
clone size: few
D gene: TRBD2
J gene: TRBJ2-5

CDR3 protein: CASSQEGGASRETQYF
CDR3 DNA: TGCGCCAGCAGCCAAGAAGGTGGGGCCAGCAGAGAGACCCAGTACTTC
V gene: TRBV4-3
clone size: few
D gene: NA
J gene: TRBJ2-5

CDR3 protein: CASSLAGTALRF
CDR3 DNA: TGTGCCAGCAGCTTGGCCGGGACAGCGCTCCGTTTT
V gene: TRBV5-5
clone size: NA
D gene: TRBD1
J gene: TRBJ2-2

CDR3 protein: CASSLETPGYNSPLHF
CDR3 DNA: TGCGCCAGCAGCTTGGAGACCCCAGGATATAATTCACCCCTCCACTTT
V gene: TRBV5-1
clone size: NA
D gene: NA
J gene: TRBJ1-6

CDR3 protein: CASSSGTSGGWETQYF
CDR3 DNA: TGTGCCAGCAGTTCCGGGACTAGCGGGGGATGGGAGACCCAGTACTTC
V gene: TRBV6-5
clone size: NA
D gene: TRBD2
J gene: TRBJ2-5

CDR3 protein: CSVEGKGRRQETQYF
CDR3 DNA: TGCAGCGTTGAGGGGAAGGGACGGCGACAAGAGACCCAGTACTTC
V gene: TRBV29-1
clone size: few
D gene: NA
J gene: TRBJ2-5

CDR3 protein: CSARPPNGWETQYF
CDR3 DNA: TGCAGTGCGAGACCCCCGAATGGGTGGGAGACCCAGTACTTC
V gene: TRBV20-1
clone size: NA
D gene: NA
J gene: TRBJ2-5

CDR3 protein: CASSLSGGGTEAFF
CDR3 DNA: TGTGCCAGCAGCTTGAGCGGGGGGGGCACTGAAGCTTTCTTT
V gene: TRBV7-9
clone size: few
D gene: NA
J gene: TRBJ1-1

CDR3 protein: CASSYPGTGIISSTDTQYF
CDR3 DNA: TGTGCCAGCAGTTATCCCGGGACAGGGATAATTTCTAGCACAGATACGCAGTATTTT
V gene: TRBV6-2/TRBV6-3
clone size: NA
D gene: TRBD1
J gene: TRBJ2-3

CDR3 protein: CASSAPGGVNTEAFF
CDR3 DNA: TGTGCCAGTAGTGCCCCGGGGGGGGTGAACACTGAAGCTTTCTTT
V gene: TRBV19
clone size: many
D gene: NA
J gene: TRBJ1-1

CDR3 protein: CSRRTTVRPNEQFF
CDR3 DNA: TGCAGCCGGCGGACTACCGTCCGGCCGAATGAGCAGTTCTTC
V gene: TRBV20-1
clone size: NA
D gene: NA
J gene: TRBJ2-1

CDR3 protein: CASSWGPYEQYF
CDR3 DNA: TGTGCCAGCAGTTGGGGACCCTACGAGCAGTACTTC
V gene: TRBV6-2/TRBV6-3
clone size: many
D gene: NA
J gene: TRBJ2-7

CDR3 protein: CASCRGEADTQYF
CDR3 DNA: TGTGCCAGCTGCAGGGGCGAGGCAGATACGCAGTATTTT
V gene: TRBV2
clone size: few
D gene: NA
J gene: TRBJ2-3

CDR3 protein: CASSAEGNTEAFF
CDR3 DNA: TGTGCCAGCAGTGCCGAGGGGAACACTGAAGCTTTCTTT
V gene: TRBV2
clone size: few
D gene: NA
J gene: TRBJ1-1

CDR3 protein: CASSLSTGQITGELFF
CDR3 DNA: TGTGCCAGCAGCTTATCAACGGGACAGATAACCGGGGAGCTGTTTTTT
V gene: TRBV7-3
clone size: few
D gene: TRBD1
J gene: TRBJ2-2

CDR3 protein: CASSHRAPSWTQYF
CDR3 DNA: TGTGCCAGCAGTCACAGGGCCCCCAGTTGGACCCAGTACTTC
V gene: TRBV12-3/TRBV12-4
clone size: NA
D gene: NA
J gene: TRBJ2-5

CDR3 protein: CASRALQTGELFF
CDR3 DNA: TGTGCCAGCAGGGCCCTGCAAACCGGGGAGCTGTTTTTT
V gene: TRBV6-2/TRBV6-3
clone size: few
D gene: NA
J gene: TRBJ2-2

CDR3 protein: CASSLGRRVETQYF
CDR3 DNA: TGCGCCAGCAGCCTGGGACGCAGGGTAGAGACCCAGTACTTC
V gene: TRBV5-1
clone size: few
D gene: NA
J gene: TRBJ2-5

CDR3 protein: CASNAGTRFDGQFF
CDR3 DNA: TGCGCCAGCAACGCCGGGACTAGATTCGACGGGCAGTTCTTC
V gene: TRBV5-1
clone size: few
D gene: TRBD2
J gene: TRBJ2-1

CDR3 protein: CSARPQPDTQYF
CDR3 DNA: TGCAGTGCTAGACCCCAGCCAGATACGCAGTATTTT
V gene: TRBV20-1
clone size: few
D gene: NA
J gene: TRBJ2-3

CDR3 protein: CASSAGTVVTEAFF
CDR3 DNA: TGTGCCAGCAGTGCCGGGACCGTCGTCACTGAAGCTTTCTTT
V gene: TRBV2
clone size: few
D gene: NA
J gene: TRBJ1-1